This section outlines one T cell receptor beta chain sequence together with its context. Antigen: not known. Original methodology: Out-of-frame sequences were removed, leaving 2 million to 2.5 million distinct TCRbeta sequences. Using immunoSEQ multiplex PCR, the repertoire was profiled, and TCRdb retains in-frame clones only, with some absent. V and J calls and clone size follow that table, whereas D and trimming were derived from the DNA. The sample contains 38,000 or so clones, about 85% of which appear only once. CDR3 size: 13 residues. V was trimmed by 5 bases and J by 3 bases, leaving 11 bases between them. Looked up from germline, CDR1 is SGHRS and CDR2 is YFSETQ. This record belongs to a study of memory CD4+ T cells and cytomegalovirus serostatus. Study in general: This sample comes from healthy Belgian adults, 9 CMV seropositive, roughly 22 seronegative. General study points: CD4+ memory repertoires contained 67 of 164 reported CMV TCRbeta sequences.

The sort gate was single viable CD3+CD4+CD8-CD45RO+ cells for memory CD4+ T cells. Total CD4+ T cells were enriched by CD4 positive selection. Material for sequencing was memory CD4+ T cells from blood. This rearrangement joins TRBV5-1 to TRBJ1-2; no clear D gene. The source of this sequence is an adult in good health and CMV-seronegative. CDR3 DNA: TGCGCCAGCAGTTTAACAGATGACTATGGCTACACCTTC. The encoded protein is CASSLTDDYGYTF.